A single sample gave rise to the 8 T cell receptor beta chains below, sequenced in a study of T cells in localized non-small cell lung cancer. Assay used: immunoSEQ multiplex PCR; TCRdb lists only in-frame clones, some missing. The sample has approximately 3,000 clones, more than 25% seen once; the top ten hold roughly 20%. The sequencing here drew on normal lung tissue next to the tumor, taken before any cancer treatment. These receptors all come from a female donor over 55 with stage I squamous cell lung carcinoma.

This clone was counted a few times. J is TRBJ1-1 and V is TRBV28; no definite D call. The CDR3 has 15 amino acids. The germline V gene has CDR1 MDHEN and CDR2 SYDVKM. V lost 8 bases, J lost 3 bases, and 19 bases lay in between. The CDR3 region has the DNA TGTGCCAGCCCCCCTAGTGCGGGCTACGACACTGAAGCTTTCTTT. This translates into CASPPSAGYDTEAFF.

This clone appeared a few times. V is TRBV11-3 and J is TRBJ2-7, with D tentatively TRBD2 (7 bases). Germline values: CDR1 SGHNT, CDR2 YENEEA. There are 17 residues in the CDR3. Trimming took 0 bases from V and 2 from J, leaving 17 bases between them. CDR3 nucleotide sequence: TGTGCCAGCAGCTTAGATGGTCGAGGGGGGGCAGCCTACGAGCAGTACTTC. It encodes CASSLDGRGGAAYEQYF.

This clone was counted only a few times. The chain combines TRBV28 with TRBJ1-2, with no clear D. Germline V gives CDR1 MDHEN, CDR2 SYDVKM. The CDR3 runs 14 residues. Trimming stripped 3 bases from V and 2 bases from J, with 10 bases between. CDR3 nucleotide sequence: TGTGCCAGCAGTTTCAACTGGCAGAACTATGGCTACACCTTC. Translation gives CASSFNWQNYGYTF.

This clone rates as medium-sized. The junction differs from germline at one of its ends, possibly a read error. The gene calls are TRBV6-8 and TRBJ2-1; no clear D gene. Per the germline V gene, CDR1 is MNHGY and CDR2 is SAAAGT. The CDR3 totals 15 residues. CDR3 bases: TGTGCCAGCAGTGACTCATTCAAGGTAGCCAGTGAGCAGTTCTTC. It encodes CASSDSFKVASEQFF.

The chain combines TRBV5-1 with TRBJ2-1; maybe TRBD2 (6 bases). The CDR3 spans 14 residues. Deletions cut 5 bases from V and 7 bases from J, with 16 bases between. Germline CDR1 SGHRS, CDR2 YFSETQ. In nucleotides, the CDR3 is TGCGCCAGCAGGGGAACACCGGGGGATAATGAGCAGTTCTTC. Translating it yields CASRGTPGDNEQFF.

This clone has a single count. The rearrangement joins TRBV19 to TRBJ1-2, with 7 bases lining up with TRBD1. The junction had 5 bases not matched to a gene; V was cut back by 8 bases and J by 8 bases. This CDR3 contains 11 residues. CDR1 and CDR2 from the germline V gene are LNHDA and SQIVND (reference sequence). The CDR3 sequence: CASLYRGGYTF. The CDR3 nucleotides read TGTGCCAGTCTCTACAGGGGCGGCTACACCTTC.

The V gene is TRBV9, the J gene TRBJ2-3, with 14 bases fitting TRBD2. CDR3 length: 18 residues. Germline V lookup: CDR1 SGDLS, CDR2 YYNGEE. V lost 5 bases and J lost 5; bases outside the gene matches: 13. CDR3 DNA: TGTGCCAGCAGTAGGACAGGGATGACTAGCGGGAGGGGAGATACGCAGTATTTT. It yields the protein CASSRTGMTSGRGDTQYF.

In DNA, the CDR3 is TGTGCCAGCAGCTTAACGGAGACAGGCCAGATAGATACGCAGTATTTT. Amino acids: CASSLTETGQIDTQYF. This chain connects TRBV11-3 to TRBJ2-3; possible D gene TRBD1, 6 bases. V was shortened by 2 bases and J by 5 bases, with 17 bases between the two germline ends. The germline V gene encodes CDR1 SGHNT and CDR2 YENEEA. This CDR3 spans 16 amino acids.